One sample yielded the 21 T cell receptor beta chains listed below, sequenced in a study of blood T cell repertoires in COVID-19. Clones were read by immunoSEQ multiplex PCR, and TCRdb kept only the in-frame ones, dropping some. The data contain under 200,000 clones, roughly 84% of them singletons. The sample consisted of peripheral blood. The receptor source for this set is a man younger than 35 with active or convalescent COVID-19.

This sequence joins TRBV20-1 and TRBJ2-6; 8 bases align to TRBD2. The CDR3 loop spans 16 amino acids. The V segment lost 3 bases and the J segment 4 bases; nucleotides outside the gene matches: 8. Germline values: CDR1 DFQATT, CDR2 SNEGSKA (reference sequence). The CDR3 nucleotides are TGCAGTGCTAGTTCCAGCGGGAGATCCGGGGCCAACGTCCTGACTTTC. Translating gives CSASSSGRSGANVLTF.

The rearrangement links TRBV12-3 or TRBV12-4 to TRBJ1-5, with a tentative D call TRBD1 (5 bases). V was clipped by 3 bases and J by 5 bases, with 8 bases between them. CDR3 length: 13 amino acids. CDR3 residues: CASSFRRDQPQHF. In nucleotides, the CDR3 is TGTGCCAGCAGTTTCCGCAGGGATCAGCCCCAGCATTTT.

The CDR3 DNA reads TGTGCCAGCAGAATGACAGGGGCGAGTAACTATGGCTACACCTTC. Translation: CASRMTGASNYGYTF. The genes are TRBV28 and TRBJ1-2, with 8 bases matching TRBD1. V shed 6 bases, J shed 1 base, and the junction held 7 bases outside the gene matches. Germline CDR1 reads MDHEN; CDR2 reads SYDVKM. The CDR3 is made up of 15 amino acids.

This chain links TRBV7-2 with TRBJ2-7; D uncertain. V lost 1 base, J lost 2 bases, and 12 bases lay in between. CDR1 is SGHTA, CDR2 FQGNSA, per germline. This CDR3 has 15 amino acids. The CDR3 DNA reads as TGTGCCAGCAGCTTAGGGTTTACCTGGCCCTACGAGCAGTACTTC. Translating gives CASSLGFTWPYEQYF.

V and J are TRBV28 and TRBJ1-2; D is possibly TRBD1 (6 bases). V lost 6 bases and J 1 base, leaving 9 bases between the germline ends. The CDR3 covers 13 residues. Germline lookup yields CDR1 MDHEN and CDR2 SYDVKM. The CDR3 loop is CASRDSYNYGYTF. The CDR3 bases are TGTGCCAGCAGGGACAGTTATAACTATGGCTACACCTTC.

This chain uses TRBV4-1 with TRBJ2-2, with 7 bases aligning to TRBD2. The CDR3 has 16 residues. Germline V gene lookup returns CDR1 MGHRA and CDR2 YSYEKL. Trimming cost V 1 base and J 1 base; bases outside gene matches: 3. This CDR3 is CASSQVGGWNTGELFF. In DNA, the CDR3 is TGCGCCAGCAGCCAAGTCGGGGGGTGGAACACCGGGGAGCTGTTTTTT.

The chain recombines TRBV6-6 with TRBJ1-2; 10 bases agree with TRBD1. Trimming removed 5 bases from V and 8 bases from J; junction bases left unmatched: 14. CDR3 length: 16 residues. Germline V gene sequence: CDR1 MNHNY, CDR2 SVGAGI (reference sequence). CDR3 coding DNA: TGTGCCAGCAGTATGGGACAGGGGAGTCGCCCTCTGGGCTACACCTTC. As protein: CASSMGQGSRPLGYTF.

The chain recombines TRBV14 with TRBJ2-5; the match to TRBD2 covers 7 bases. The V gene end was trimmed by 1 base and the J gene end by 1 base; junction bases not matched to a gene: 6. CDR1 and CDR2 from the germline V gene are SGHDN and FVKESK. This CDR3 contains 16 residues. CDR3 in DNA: TGTGCCAGCAGCCAAGGGCTAGCGGTCGCCCAAGAGACCCAGTACTTC. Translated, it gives CASSQGLAVAQETQYF.

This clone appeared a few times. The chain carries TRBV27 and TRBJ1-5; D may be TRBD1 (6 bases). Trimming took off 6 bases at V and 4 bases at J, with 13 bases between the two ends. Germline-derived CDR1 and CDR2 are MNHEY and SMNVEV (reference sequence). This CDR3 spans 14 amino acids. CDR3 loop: CASRPGTKNQPQHF. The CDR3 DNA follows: TGTGCCAGCAGACCCGGGACAAAAAATCAGCCCCAGCATTTT.

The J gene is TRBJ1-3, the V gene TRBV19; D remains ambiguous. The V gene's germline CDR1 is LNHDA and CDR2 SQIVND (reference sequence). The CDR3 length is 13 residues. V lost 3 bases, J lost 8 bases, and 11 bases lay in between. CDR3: CASSIYVGDTIYF. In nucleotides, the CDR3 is TGTGCCAGTAGTATTTACGTCGGGGACACCATATATTTT.

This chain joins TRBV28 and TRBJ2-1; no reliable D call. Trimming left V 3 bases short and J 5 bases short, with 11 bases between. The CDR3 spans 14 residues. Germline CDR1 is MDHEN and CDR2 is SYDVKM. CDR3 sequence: CASSLRQSHNEQFF. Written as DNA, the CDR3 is TGTGCCAGCAGTTTGCGGCAATCCCACAATGAGCAGTTCTTC.

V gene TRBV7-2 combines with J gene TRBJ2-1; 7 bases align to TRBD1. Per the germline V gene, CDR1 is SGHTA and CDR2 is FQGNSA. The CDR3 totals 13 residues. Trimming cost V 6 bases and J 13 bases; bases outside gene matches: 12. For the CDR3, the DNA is TGTGCCAGCAGTTCGGGGACAGAACGACGACAGTTCTTC. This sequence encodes CASSSGTERRQFF.

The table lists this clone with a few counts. The CDR3 protein is CASSLDSGEGGEKLFF. CDR3 coding DNA: TGTGCCAGCAGCTTGGACTCGGGGGAAGGAGGTGAAAAACTGTTTTTT. This rearrangement joins TRBV5-8 to TRBJ1-4; D possibly corresponds to TRBD1 (5 bases). V lost 0 bases, J lost 7 bases, and 16 bases lay in between. The CDR3 extends over 16 amino acids. Germline CDR1 reads SGHTS; CDR2 reads YDEGEE. Combining the CDR3 with reference TRBV5-8 and TRBJ1-4 gives the whole variable domain EAGVTQSPTHLIKTRGQQATLRCSPISGHTSVYWYQQALGLGLQFLLWYDEGEERNRGNFPPRFSGRQFPNYSSELNVNALELEDSALYLCASSLDSGEGGEKLFFGSGTQLSVL.

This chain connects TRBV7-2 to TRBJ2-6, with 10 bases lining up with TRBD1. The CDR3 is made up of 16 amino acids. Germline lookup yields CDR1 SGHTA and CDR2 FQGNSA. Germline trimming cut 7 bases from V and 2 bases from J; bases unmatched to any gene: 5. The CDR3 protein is CASTGQGGPGANVLTF. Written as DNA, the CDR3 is TGTGCCAGCACCGGACAGGGGGGCCCTGGGGCCAACGTCCTGACTTTC.

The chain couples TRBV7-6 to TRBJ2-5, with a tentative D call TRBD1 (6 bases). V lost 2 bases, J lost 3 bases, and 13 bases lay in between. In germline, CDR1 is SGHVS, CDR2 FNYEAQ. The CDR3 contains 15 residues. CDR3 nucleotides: TGTGCCAGCAGCTTAATGCCAGGACAGAAAGAGACCCAGTACTTC. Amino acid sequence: CASSLMPGQKETQYF.

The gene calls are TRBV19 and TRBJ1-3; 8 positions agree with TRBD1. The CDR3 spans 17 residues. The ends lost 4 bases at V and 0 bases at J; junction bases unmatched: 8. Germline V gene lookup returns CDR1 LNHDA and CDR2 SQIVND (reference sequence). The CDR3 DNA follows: TGTGCCAGTAGTAGGATTGGACAGGGAGACTCTGGAAACACCATATATTTT. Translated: CASSRIGQGDSGNTIYF.

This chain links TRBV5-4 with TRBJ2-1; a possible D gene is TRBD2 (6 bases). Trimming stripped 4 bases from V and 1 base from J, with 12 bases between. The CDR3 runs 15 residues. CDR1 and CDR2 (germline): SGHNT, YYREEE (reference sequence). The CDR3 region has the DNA TGTGCCAGCAGCCCGGCCGGGGGATCCTACAATGAGCAGTTCTTC. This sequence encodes CASSPAGGSYNEQFF.

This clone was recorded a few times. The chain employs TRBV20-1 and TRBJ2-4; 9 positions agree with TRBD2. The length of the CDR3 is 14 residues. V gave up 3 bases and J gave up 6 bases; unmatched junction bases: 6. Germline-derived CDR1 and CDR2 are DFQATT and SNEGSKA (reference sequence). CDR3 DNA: TGCAGTGCTAGTGGCGGGAGGGCCGGAAACATTCAGTACTTC. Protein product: CSASGGRAGNIQYF.

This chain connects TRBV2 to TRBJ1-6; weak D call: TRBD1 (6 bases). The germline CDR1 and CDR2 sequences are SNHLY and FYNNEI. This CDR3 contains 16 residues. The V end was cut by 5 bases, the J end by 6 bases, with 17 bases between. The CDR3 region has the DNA TGTGCCAGCAGTTTACTGGGGGGGGCAAGTAATTCACCCCTCCACTTT. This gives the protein CASSLLGGASNSPLHF.

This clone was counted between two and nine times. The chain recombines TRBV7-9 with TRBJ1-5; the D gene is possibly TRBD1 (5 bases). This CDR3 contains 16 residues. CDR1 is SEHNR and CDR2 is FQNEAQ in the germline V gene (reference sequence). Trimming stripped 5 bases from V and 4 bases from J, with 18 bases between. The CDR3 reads CASSRGTPGENQPQHF. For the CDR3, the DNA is TGTGCCAGCAGCCGGGGGACGCCCGGGGAGAATCAGCCCCAGCATTTT. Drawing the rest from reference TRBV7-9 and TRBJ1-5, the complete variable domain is DTGVSQNPRHKITKRGQNVTFRCDPISEHNRLYWYRQTLGQGPEFLTYFQNEAQLEKSRLLSDRFSAERPKGSFSTLEIQRTEQGDSAMYLCASSRGTPGENQPQHFGDGTRLSIL.

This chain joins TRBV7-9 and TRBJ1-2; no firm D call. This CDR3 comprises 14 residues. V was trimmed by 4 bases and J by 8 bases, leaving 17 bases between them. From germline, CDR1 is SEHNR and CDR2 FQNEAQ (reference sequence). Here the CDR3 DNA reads TGTGCCAGCAGCTCCACCGGTCCCCTGAGCGGCTACACCTTC. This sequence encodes CASSSTGPLSGYTF.